Sequencing of this T cell receptor beta chain was carried out in a study of PD-1 blockade in classical Hodgkin lymphoma. As to this clone: Its specificity is not known.

Study-level findings and limits: Individuals who commenced nivolumab within less than 1 year of ASCT were excluded.

V lost 6 bases and J lost 7; bases outside the gene matches: 8. From germline, CDR1 is MNHEY and CDR2 SMNVEV (reference sequence). This CDR3 spans 14 amino acids. Generated by immunoSEQ multiplex PCR, the TCRdb table keeps only in-frame clones and is missing some. The sample carries under 40,000 clones, 77% recorded once. As to time point: cycle 4 day 1 (C4D1), after more than five weeks of nivolumab. The patients all showed relapse after autologous stem cell transplantation, while their brentuximab vedotin exposure varied. Sample: peripheral blood mononuclear cells (PBMCs), taken before the fourth cycle of nivolumab. This clonotype was obtained from a human donor with classical Hodgkin lymphoma. V gene TRBV27 combines with J gene TRBJ2-3, with 9 bases fitting TRBD1. The CDR3 nucleotides read TGTGCCAGCAGGGGACAGGGAGATCGGAATACGCAGTATTTT. Protein: CASRGQGDRNTQYF.